This T cell receptor beta chain was found in a study of T cells in lung cancer brain metastases (dated by TCRdb to 2016 to 2018). Regarding the complete study: Of the 20 patients, 15 to 17 had a history of tobacco use, with a median of 40 pack-years. A median interval of roughly 330 days was observed between acquisition of the primary and brain metastasis specimens. DNA integrity number averaged roughly 3.9 in both primary and metastatic specimens, with no significant difference between sites. A median age at first diagnosis of over 55 years was recorded for the patients, of whom about nine were male and some twelve were female. The study compared TCR beta CDR3 repertoires of fully resected primary non-small cell lung cancers with those of paired brain metastases. Nine tenths of the roughly 20 patients received no interval therapy between primary and metastasis resection. A cohort of approximately 20 patients was included, from whom approximately 40 specimens were contributed, with one primary lung lesion and one brain metastasis obtained from each patient. General findings and caveats noted by the study authors: The ten most abundant clones accounted for a significantly larger fraction of the repertoire in brain metastases than in primaries, which suggests clonal expansion. Compared with their paired primaries, brain metastases had significantly fewer unique productive clones (median about 1,500 versus 4,500). DNA fragmentation in the FFPE samples may have prevented recovery of the complete infiltrating T cell repertoire. Most clones were specific to a single lesion, and overlap between paired lesions was limited (mean Morisita index approximately 0.25). It was not possible to control for the effects of preoperative corticosteroids on T cell infiltration in brain metastases.

Resection was performed in the patients for synchronous oligometastatic disease or for delayed recurrence of a solitary brain metastasis. To avoid including cancers other than NSCLC, any patient with a history of multiple malignancies was excluded. Tumor areas were macrodissected from five deparaffinized approximately 10 um unstained sections, using marked H&E slides as a guide. All specimens were fixed in formalin and embedded in paraffin (FFPE). Genomic DNA was extracted using the AllPrep DNA/RNA FFPE Kit. Between about 2.24 and 5 ug genomic DNA was input per sample, with paired samples receiving equal DNA input. TCR beta libraries were constructed with the immunoSEQ hsTCRbeta Kit, which uses multiplexed V and J gene primers in two PCR steps. Pooled libraries, together with positive and negative controls, were sequenced on an Illumina MiSeq with a 100-cycle paired-end protocol. In the paper's pipeline: Raw data were processed by the immunoSEQ vendor into normalized, annotated TCR beta repertoire reports. Richness was counted as unique clones by nucleotide sequence, and total richness was extrapolated with the iChao1 and Efron-Thisted estimators. Pielou's evenness, Simpson's index, top-ten clone proportional abundance, and Morisita overlap index were used to characterize and compare paired lesions. What TCRdb holds here is the immuneACCESS table cut down to in-frame rearrangements. Part of the clones is not present; checked against another copy, under half of the missing clones reflect an unresolved V gene, and the others are unexplained. That table is the source of V, J and clone size, and D and trimming were worked out from the DNA. This sample gives about 980 clones in total; 88% of them show up just once. The ten largest account for around 10% of the sample.

This clone was picked up one time. This receptor's antigen is unknown. One base away there is no much larger clone; base qualities are not given. The sample consisted of tumor tissue from the primary lung tumor. The cell subset or site label of this sample denotes: primary lung cancer lesion. The sequence derives from a woman in her 50s with non-small cell lung cancer.

The CDR3 region: CSVWELAGRADTQYF. The DNA reads as follows: TGCAGCGTGTGGGAGCTAGCGGGAAGGGCAGATACGCAGTATTTT. The chain is assembled from TRBV29-1 and TRBJ2-3, with 9 bases matching TRBD2. From the germline V gene, CDR1 is SQVTM and CDR2 is ANQGSEA. Including the terminal cysteine and phenylalanine, the CDR3 comprises 15 residues. Of all the DNA, just the CDR3 is kept, 45 bases in frame from base 1. The germline V and J ends show losses of 6 bases and 4 bases respectively, and no gene match explains 11 bases of the junction.